These 5 T cell receptor beta chains were all obtained from the same sample, sequenced in a study of cytomegalovirus exposure and HLA in healthy donors. The study ran its PCR with 60 Vbeta and 13 Jbeta primers. Only in-frame clones appear in the TCRdb table, and some are missing; sequencing was by immunoSEQ multiplex PCR. The profile covers about 140,000 clones, with roughly four fifths appearing a single time and 3.2% taken by the ten largest. The specimen sequenced was PBMCs. The receptors were sampled from a man aged 18 to 29 in good health and CMV-seropositive.

V usage is TRBV5-1 and J usage is TRBJ2-7, with TRBD2 matching 9 bases. The CDR3 runs 19 residues. Trimming took 4 bases from V and 2 from J; bases not matched to a gene: 19. Germline values: CDR1 SGHRS, CDR2 YFSETQ. The CDR3 is CASSAGGLAGHPSPYEQYF. The CDR3 bases are TGCGCCAGCAGCGCTGGAGGGCTAGCGGGACACCCTAGCCCCTACGAGCAGTACTTC.

This clone appeared a single time. The chain recombines TRBV6-1 with TRBJ1-1, with D hard to call. This CDR3 comprises 13 residues. Trimming removed 7 bases at V and 2 bases at J, with 11 bases between. The germline V gene has CDR1 MNHNS and CDR2 SASEGT. The CDR3 nucleotides read TGTGCCAGCACGAGGACTGACAACACTGAAGCTTTCTTT. The encoded protein is CASTRTDNTEAFF.

The genes are TRBV6-5 and TRBJ2-2, with 8 bases that match TRBD1. The V gene's germline CDR1 is MNHEY and CDR2 SVGAGI. The junction had 6 bases not matched to a gene; V was cut back by 8 bases and J by 4 bases. The CDR3 runs 14 residues. The CDR3: CASRQGISTGELFF. The CDR3 DNA follows: TGTGCCAGCCGACAGGGGATCAGCACCGGGGAGCTGTTTTTT.

This sequence joins TRBV20-1 and TRBJ2-1; D is possibly TRBD1 (6 bases). V was clipped by 8 bases and J by 7 bases, with 12 bases between them. The CDR3 has 11 amino acids. The germline CDR1 and CDR2 sequences are DFQATT and SNEGSKA (reference sequence). CDR3 amino acids: CSSFRGNEQFF. CDR3 DNA sequence: TGCAGTTCCTTTAGGGGGAATGAGCAGTTCTTC.

The CDR3 sequence is CASSLEPSGRNEQYF. Written as DNA, the CDR3 is TGTGCCAGCAGCTTAGAGCCTAGCGGGAGGAACGAGCAGTACTTC. The rearrangement links TRBV7-9 to TRBJ2-7; 11 bases are a match to TRBD2. Germline values: CDR1 SEHNR, CDR2 FQNEAQ (reference sequence). CDR3 length: 15 residues. The V segment lost 1 base and the J segment 5 bases; nucleotides outside the gene matches: 4.